The text below deals with one TCR beta chain. Its antigen is currently unknown. This sample is part of a study of OX40 agonist ivuxolimab in advanced cancers. Study context: Participants, roughly 80% male, averaged roughly 60 years of age, ranging from roughly 23 to 80.

This CDR3 is 16 amino acids long. Germline V lookup: CDR1 MNHEY, CDR2 SVGAGI. V was clipped by 3 bases and J by 4 bases; unmatched bases: 8. Profiled with immunoSEQ multiplex PCR; TCRdb holds only in-frame clones, not every one. The table includes 85,000 to 100,000 clones, around 94% detected once. Study-wide points: Several nonresponders also turned out to have low normalized T-cell clonal expansion. Expansion of clones was among the lowest in partial responders at 0.1-3.0 mg/kg.

The sequenced sample was CD4+ or CD8+ T cells sorted from blood, obtained in a trial of the OX40 agonist ivuxolimab. V and J are TRBV6-5 and TRBJ1-1, with TRBD1 matching 10 bases. The clonotype originates from an adult with an advanced solid tumor such as melanoma, head and neck, liver or kidney cancer. The chain's CDR3 is CASSYKSWDRGTEAFF. The CDR3 bases are TGTGCCAGCAGTTATAAGTCTTGGGACAGGGGCACTGAAGCTTTCTTT.